Listed below are T cell receptor beta chains from one sample, sequenced in a study of patients and donors after allogeneic stem cell transplantation. TCRdb redid the calling of the RT-PCR reads with MiXCR, one entry per CDR3 protein. The sample has about 150,000 distinct CDR3 sequences, about a third seen once. Sequenced: blood, either unsorted or a sorted T cell fraction (not recorded which). These receptors were collected from a human donor who was either an allogeneic HSCT recipient or a stem cell or donor lymphocyte infusion donor (not recorded which). It is not recorded whose cells these are; they may come from a transplant donor. Both conserved end residues are trimmed from each CDR3. A D gene is named only where the DNA matches it firmly.

TRBV5-1	TRBJ1-1	NA	ASSLHAEDAEAF
TRBV10-3	TRBJ2-7	NA	AISESAREQY
TRBV29-1	TRBJ2-1	TRBD1	SVRAPGQTSSYNEQF
TRBV4-1	TRBJ1-4	NA	ASSPVKVASTNEKLF
TRBV12-3/TRBV12-4	TRBJ1-6	NA	ASSLTQGSNSPLH
TRBV5-1	TRBJ1-1	TRBD1	ASSPGGKNTEAF
TRBV12-3/TRBV12-4	TRBJ1-2	NA	ASSPAGRQWGYT
TRBV11-1	TRBJ1-1	NA	ASSPRGLPNTEAF
TRBV5-1	TRBJ2-1	TRBD2	ASSFGGAPYNEQF
TRBV5-1	TRBJ1-1	NA	ASSPEFGPMNTEAF
TRBV6-2/TRBV6-3	TRBJ1-2	TRBD1	ASSYVGQGLEGYT
TRBV6-5	TRBJ2-2	NA	ASSTSGTTGELF
TRBV6-1	TRBJ2-1	TRBD2	ASSEAGGINEQF
TRBV12-3/TRBV12-4	TRBJ2-1	NA	ASSPAYGEQF
TRBV27	TRBJ2-3	NA	ASSLGRLIAADTQY
TRBV12-3/TRBV12-4	TRBJ1-1	NA	ASRPQQGNTEAF
TRBV5-1	TRBJ1-1	NA	ASSLGGPAKNTEAF
TRBV28	TRBJ2-5	TRBD2	ASSFSLAGGQETQY
TRBV6-5	TRBJ1-1	NA	ASSPVPTEAF
TRBV12-3/TRBV12-4	TRBJ1-1	NA	ASSPRAGNTEAF
TRBV6-2/TRBV6-3	TRBJ2-7	NA	ASSYRGTYEQY
TRBV4-3	TRBJ2-5	NA	ASSQERGGETQY
TRBV9	TRBJ1-1	TRBD1	ASSATSGTGSELNTEAF
TRBV6-6	TRBJ1-1	NA	ASIAQGPTEAF
TRBV10-3	TRBJ1-4	TRBD1	AIGTVNEKLF
TRBV4-1	TRBJ1-1	NA	ASSQEVPRSPEAF
TRBV12-3/TRBV12-4	TRBJ2-7	TRBD2	ASSWDYNPYEQY
TRBV25-1	TRBJ2-1	NA	ASSARGPSSYNEQF
TRBV29-1	TRBJ1-5	NA	SADRPGTPYYSNQPQH
TRBV5-5	TRBJ1-6	NA	ASSLGAGSTSPLH
TRBV7-2	TRBJ2-1	NA	ASSWTDGSYYNEQF
TRBV6-9	TRBJ1-2	NA	ASFSGWVLKGGYT
TRBV7-6	TRBJ1-3	NA	ASSLGAPNSGNTIY
TRBV21-1	TRBJ1-5	NA	ASRESNQPQH
TRBV9	TRBJ1-2	NA	ASSQGGANYGYT
TRBV5-6	TRBJ1-1	NA	ASSLGAHRGSEAF
TRBV7-9	TRBJ1-1	NA	ASSLTRTDTEAF
TRBV7-2	TRBJ1-2	NA	ASSLAPGRSSYGYT
TRBV6-5	TRBJ2-3	NA	ASMETGRVDTQY
TRBV25-1	TRBJ1-1	NA	ASRKDSLNTEAF
TRBV9	TRBJ2-1	NA	ASSVVDGSHNEQF
TRBV9	TRBJ1-2	NA	ASSGRRGDHYGYT
TRBV11-2	TRBJ1-1	TRBD1	ASRWGQGAPAEAF
TRBV25-1	TRBJ1-4	NA	ASTYFGEGSEKLF
TRBV27	TRBJ2-1	TRBD1	ASSTDRGDEQF
TRBV29-1	TRBJ1-2	TRBD1	SALTGSGYT
TRBV24-1	TRBJ1-1	NA	ATSEPARGSEMHTEAF
TRBV5-5	TRBJ1-1	NA	ASSLAGGGNTEAF
TRBV19	TRBJ1-2	NA	ASSGQGNGYT
TRBV7-2	TRBJ1-5	NA	ASSPWTSDQPQH
TRBV5-1	TRBJ1-2	NA	ASSLTGVWGYT
TRBV13	TRBJ2-3	NA	ASSFRGTDTQY
TRBV27	TRBJ2-3	TRBD2	ASSPSGFPPSTDTLY
TRBV11-2	TRBJ2-3	NA	ASSRHLDTQY